These T cell receptor beta chains were read from a single sample in a study of PD-1 blockade in mismatch repair-deficient tumors. The repertoire was sequenced with immunoSEQ multiplex PCR; TCRdb's copy has only in-frame clones and lacks some. The sample yields around 50,000 clones, around 80% seen once. The sample consisted of peripheral blood, taken 4 weeks after starting pembrolizumab. These receptors were taken from an adult with mismatch repair-deficient cancer. The CDR3 runs from the conserved cysteine through the conserved F or W. A D gene is named only where the DNA matches it firmly. Size is omitted from some rows. Given values are once, few, many or a class for expanded clones.

CDR3aa	CDR3nt	v_gene	j_gene	d_gene	abundance
CASSLDSGANTGELFF	TGCGCCAGCAGCTTGGATAGCGGGGCGAACACCGGGGAGCTGTTTTTT	TRBV5-1	TRBJ2-2	TRBD2	-
CAWSVKGYYGYTF	TGTGCCTGGAGTGTTAAAGGGTACTATGGCTACACCTTC	TRBV30	TRBJ1-2	-	-
CATSRRGLADTGELFF	TGTGCCACCAGCAGACGGGGACTAGCAGACACCGGGGAGCTGTTTTTT	TRBV15	TRBJ2-2	TRBD2	few
CASSPGHLTGELFF	TGTGCCAGCAGTCCGGGACACCTCACCGGGGAGCTGTTTTTT	TRBV6-5	TRBJ2-2	-	-
CSVGDVRSSYEQYF	TGCAGCGTTGGGGATGTTAGGTCTTCCTACGAGCAGTACTTC	TRBV29-1	TRBJ2-7	-	-
CASREADRLTYEQYF	TGTGCCAGCAGAGAAGCGGACAGGCTAACCTACGAGCAGTACTTC	TRBV6-1	TRBJ2-7	TRBD1	few
CASSMSSGGEQFF	TGTGCCAGTAGTATGTCTAGCGGAGGTGAGCAGTTCTTC	TRBV19	TRBJ2-1	TRBD2	-
CASGSSGEQYF	TGTGCTAGTGGTTCCTCCGGTGAGCAGTACTTC	TRBV12-5	TRBJ2-7	-	-
CASSYTSGPSEQYF	TGTGCCAGCAGCTACACTAGCGGGCCGTCCGAGCAGTACTTC	TRBV7-9	TRBJ2-7	TRBD2	-
CASSFSPGTTYEQYF	TGCGCCAGCAGCTTCTCTCCGGGAACCACCTACGAGCAGTACTTC	TRBV5-1	TRBJ2-7	-	-
CASSPFQGTEAFF	TGTGCCAGCTCACCTTTCCAGGGTACTGAAGCTTTCTTT	TRBV18	TRBJ1-1	-	-
CASSLDDFYEQYF	TGTGCCAGCAGCTTAGACGACTTCTACGAGCAGTACTTC	TRBV7-9	TRBJ2-7	-	-
CASTWTSYNEQFF	TGTGCCAGCACCTGGACTAGTTACAATGAGCAGTTCTTC	TRBV6-6	TRBJ2-1	TRBD2	-
CAISQRGVAETQYF	TGTGCCATCAGTCAACGGGGGGTTGCGGAGACCCAGTACTTC	TRBV10-3	TRBJ2-5	TRBD2	-
CASSQQGGGHNEQFF	TGTGCCAGCAGCCAACAGGGGGGAGGCCACAATGAGCAGTTCTTC	TRBV7-3	TRBJ2-1	TRBD1	-
CASRPRDTGQPQHF	TGTGCCAGTAGACCCCGGGACACGGGTCAGCCCCAGCATTTT	TRBV19	TRBJ1-5	-	-
CASSPVGGVGPTTNYEQYF	TGTGCTAGCAGCCCCGTTGGGGGGGTTGGACCTACGACGAACTACGAGCAGTACTTC	TRBV7-7	TRBJ2-7	TRBD2	once
CASSKTGESLFGYTF	TGTGCCAGCAGTAAGACAGGGGAATCCCTTTTTGGCTACACCTTC	TRBV6-5	TRBJ1-2	TRBD1	few
CASSDSIGGHEQFF	TGTGCCAGCAGTGACTCGATCGGTGGCCATGAGCAGTTCTTC	TRBV6-4	TRBJ2-1	-	-
CASQGATVNYGYTF	TGTGCCAGCCAAGGGGCGACTGTTAACTATGGCTACACCTTC	TRBV5-3	TRBJ1-2	-	once
CASSQDLFSDRKHNEQFF	TGTGCCAGCAGCCAAGATCTATTTTCGGACAGGAAGCACAATGAGCAGTTCTTC	TRBV14	TRBJ2-1	TRBD1	once
CASSEYGTGLSNEKLFF	TGTGCCAGCAGTGAATACGGAACAGGGTTGAGTAATGAAAAACTGTTTTTT	TRBV25-1	TRBJ1-4	-	-
CASSTGQDTEAFF	TGCGCCAGCAGCACGGGACAGGACACTGAAGCTTTCTTT	TRBV5-1	TRBJ1-1	TRBD1	-
CASSFRDLGPGELFF	TGTGCCAGCAGCTTCCGGGACCTAGGCCCCGGGGAGCTGTTTTTT	TRBV7-8	TRBJ2-2	-	once
CATSRDSGYSGANVLTF	TGTGCCACCAGCAGAGATTCCGGGTACTCTGGGGCCAACGTCCTGACTTTC	TRBV15	TRBJ2-6	-	-
CSVGRGGAGELFF	TGCAGCGTTGGGCGGGGGGGGGCCGGGGAGCTGTTTTTT	TRBV29-1	TRBJ2-2	TRBD2	once
CASSLYTGGVTEAFF	TGCGCCAGCAGCCTGTATACCGGGGGGGTCACTGAAGCTTTCTTT	TRBV5-1	TRBJ1-1	-	-
CASSFGQETQYF	TGCGCCAGCAGCTTTGGCCAAGAGACCCAGTACTTC	TRBV5-1	TRBJ2-5	-	-
CASSPGQDTGELFF	TGTGCCAGCTCACCGGGCCAGGACACCGGGGAGCTGTTTTTT	TRBV18	TRBJ2-2	-	-
CASSLGGLLGTAGELFF	TGTGCCAGCAGCTTGGGAGGGCTTCTAGGTACAGCCGGGGAGCTGTTTTTT	TRBV5-4	TRBJ2-2	-	-